This T cell receptor beta chain was retrieved from a study of shared clonotypes between healthy human individuals. Sequencing used immunoSEQ multiplex PCR; TCRdb keeps in-frame clones, though not all of them. In the table there are under 750,000 clones, just under 75% of which are singletons. The study's findings and limits: Non-shared clonotypes had lower generation probabilities than those shared by all four donors.

The CDR3 length is 15 residues. The V and J ends lost 0 bases and 4 bases respectively, with 10 bases between them. CDR1 is MGHRA and CDR2 is YSYEKL in the germline V gene. As concerns this clone: Its antigen is unknown.

The gene calls are TRBV4-1 and TRBJ2-1; D is unclear. Sequenced input: memory CD4+ T cells sorted from blood. The sample's subset: CD45RA-negative fraction. The clonotype was recovered from a woman aged 25 to 39 in good health. The CDR3 nucleotides are TGCGCCAGCAGCCAAGATGGTGGCCCGTACAATGAGCAGTTCTTC. Translation gives CASSQDGGPYNEQFF.